The 18 T cell receptor beta chains below were found in one sample sequenced in a study of T cells in Graves' hyperthyroidism and ophthalmopathy. The source material, RNA transcripts, was used to amplify TCR beta CDR3 regions. The TCR CDR3 first-round RT-PCR relied on the HTBI primer set. MiXCR, applied by TCRdb to the multiplex PCR reads, yields one record per CDR3 protein. The sample has over 300,000 distinct CDR3 sequences, approximately 15% seen once. Source material: blood. The receptors here all came from a woman aged 40 to 50 with Graves' ophthalmopathy.

This clonotype was detected many times. CDR3: CASSFLGSTDTQYF. The CDR3 bases are TGTGCCAGCAGTTTTCTAGGGAGCACAGATACGCAGTATTTT. The gene calls are TRBV12-3 or TRBV12-4 and TRBJ2-3; D gene unclear. The CDR3 is made up of 14 amino acids. V lost 3 bases and J lost 0, with 7 bases in between.

The gene calls are TRBV11-2 and TRBJ2-3; D gene unclear. The CDR3 consists of 16 residues. CDR1 is SGHAT and CDR2 is FQNNGV in the germline V gene. Trimming removed 5 bases from V and 1 base from J, with 16 bases in between. The CDR3 spells CASSQGPGTGTDTQYF. CDR3 in DNA: TGTGCCAGCAGCCAAGGGCCAGGAACGGGCACAGATACGCAGTATTTT.

A few counts support this clonotype. CDR3 in amino acids: CSAARSMGRTDTQYF. The CDR3 DNA follows: TGCAGTGCCGCCAGATCGATGGGACGCACAGATACGCAGTATTTT. V and J are TRBV20-1 and TRBJ2-3; D may match TRBD1 or TRBD2 (5 bases each). Germline V gives CDR1 DFQATT, CDR2 SNEGSKA (reference sequence). Trimming removed 6 bases from V and 1 base from J, with 17 bases in between. CDR3 length: 15 amino acids.

The chain employs TRBV20-1 and TRBJ2-7, with no clear D. The germline CDR1 and CDR2 sequences are DFQATT and SNEGSKA (reference sequence). The CDR3 runs to 14 residues. The ends were cut back, 5 bases at V and 1 base at J, with 15 bases in the middle. This CDR3 reads CSAPPFIKSYEQYF. DNA of the CDR3: TGCAGTGCTCCTCCATTCATAAAGTCCTACGAGCAGTACTTC.

This clonotype was observed a few times. This rearrangement joins TRBV5-1 to TRBJ2-2; 7 bases line up with TRBD1. The CDR3 covers 16 residues. Looked up from germline, CDR1 is SGHRS and CDR2 is YFSETQ. Trimming cost V 4 bases and J 1 base; bases outside gene matches: 7. The CDR3 here is CASSVSGTVNTGELFF. The CDR3 DNA reads as TGCGCCAGCAGCGTATCCGGGACAGTGAACACCGGGGAGCTGTTTTTT.

Ten or more counts support this clonotype. This chain uses TRBV20-1 with TRBJ2-5; weak D call: TRBD2 (7 bases). V lost 0 bases, J lost 5 bases, and 19 bases lay in between. CDR3 size: 16 residues. The germline gives CDR1 DFQATT, CDR2 SNEGSKA (reference sequence). The CDR3 loop reads CSARDGSLGGLETQYF. The CDR3, as DNA: TGCAGTGCTAGAGATGGGTCCCTCGGGGGGCTGGAGACCCAGTACTTC.

This clonotype was recorded many times. V usage is TRBV5-1 and J usage is TRBJ2-1; 8 positions match TRBD1. There are 14 residues in the CDR3. V was clipped by 1 base and J by 7 bases; unmatched bases: 4. The germline V gene has CDR1 SGHRS and CDR2 YFSETQ. CDR3 in DNA: TGCGCCAGCAGCTTGTCCGACAGGGGAAATGAGCAGTTCTTC. This sequence encodes CASSLSDRGNEQFF. Full variable domain (outside the CDR3, taken from reference TRBV5-1 and TRBJ2-1): KAGVTQTPRYLIKTRGQQVTLSCSPISGHRSVSWYQQTPGQGLQFLFEYFSETQRNKGNFPGRFSGRQFSNSRSEMNVSTLELGDSALYLCASSLSDRGNEQFFGPGTRLTVL.

This clonotype has a handful of counts. V gene TRBV29-1 combines with J gene TRBJ1-1, with 7 positions matching TRBD1. The germline gives CDR1 SQVTM, CDR2 ANQGSEA. CDR3 length: 13 amino acids. V was pared by 4 bases and J by 3 bases, with 5 bases of the junction left unmatched. CDR3 sequence (DNA): TGCAGCGTTGTAACGGGACAGTACACTGAAGCTTTCTTT. Protein sequence: CSVVTGQYTEAFF.

This clonotype was counted ten times or more. The chain couples TRBV27 to TRBJ2-7, with D uncertain. V was trimmed by 6 bases and J by 2 bases, leaving 17 bases between them. CDR1 and CDR2 from the germline V gene are MNHEY and SMNVEV (reference sequence). The CDR3 consists of 15 residues. CDR3 in DNA: TGTGCCAGCAGCCAAACGTGGGGTATGGCCTACGAGCAGTACTTC. This codes for CASSQTWGMAYEQYF.

The chain employs TRBV7-9 and TRBJ2-3, with D perhaps matching TRBD1 or TRBD2 (6 bases each). Germline V CDR1 and CDR2: SEHNR, FQNEAQ (reference sequence). The V end was cut by 5 bases, the J end by 10 bases, with 16 bases between. This CDR3 is built from 13 residues. The CDR3 here is CASSPPGAVAQYF. The CDR3 nucleotides are TGTGCCAGCAGCCCTCCGGGGGCCGTTGCGCAGTATTTT.

The chain carries TRBV20-1 and TRBJ1-5; 7 nucleotides align to TRBD1. The J segment lost 3 bases and the V segment lost 3 bases, leaving 17 bases of the junction unmatched. The CDR3 consists of 18 residues. In germline, CDR1 is DFQATT, CDR2 SNEGSKA (reference sequence). The CDR3 loop is CSAREIRDSNSYNQPQHF. The CDR3 region has the DNA TGCAGTGCTAGGGAAATCCGGGACAGCAATAGTTACAATCAGCCCCAGCATTTT.

This clonotype has at least ten counts. The rearrangement joins TRBV11-3 to TRBJ2-7; D remains ambiguous. Trimming left V 11 bases short and J 3 bases short, with 5 bases between. CDR3 length: 9 residues. CDR1 and CDR2 (germline): SGHNT, YENEEA. The CDR3 bases are TGTGCCGTTCTCTACGAGCAGTACTTC. Amino acid sequence: CAVLYEQYF.

This chain joins TRBV4-2 and TRBJ2-3, with no clear D. Trimming pared 1 base from V and 5 bases from J, leaving 10 bases between. This CDR3 spans 14 amino acids. CDR1 LGHNA and CDR2 YNFKEQ come from the germline V gene. As DNA, the CDR3 is TGTGCCAGCAGCCAAGGCGCGTGGGAAGATACGCAGTATTTT. This sequence encodes CASSQGAWEDTQYF.

The V call is TRBV28, the J call TRBJ2-4; D unclear. Trimming stripped 3 bases from V and 0 bases from J, with 9 bases between. CDR1 MDHEN and CDR2 SYDVKM come from the germline V gene. CDR3 length equals 15 residues. The CDR3 nucleotides are TGTGCCAGCAGTTTGGAACGGCGAGCCAAAAACATTCAGTACTTC. It codes for CASSLERRAKNIQYF.

In its sample, this clonotype was seen many times. The V gene is TRBV20-1, the J gene TRBJ1-1; D might be TRBD1 (6 bases). The CDR3 is 12 amino acids. CDR1 is DFQATT and CDR2 is SNEGSKA in the germline V gene (reference sequence). Trimming removed 1 base at V and 5 bases at J, with 8 bases between. In nucleotides, the CDR3 is TGCAGTGCTAGAGGGGGGGCAACTGAAGCTTTCTTT. It translates to CSARGGATEAFF.

This clonotype was counted between two and nine times. This chain connects TRBV9 to TRBJ2-3; D assignment may be TRBD1 or TRBD2 (5 bases each). The V end lost 4 bases, the J end lost 5 bases, and 11 bases lay between the germline ends. Germline assignment: CDR1 SGDLS and CDR2 YYNGEE. CDR3 length equals 13 residues. As DNA, the CDR3 is TGTGCCAGCAGCTCCCGGGACGGAGATACGCAGTATTTT. Translation gives CASSSRDGDTQYF.

There are many counts of this clonotype. The genes are TRBV12-3 or TRBV12-4 and TRBJ1-1; D possibly corresponds to TRBD1 (6 bases). The V gene lost 8 bases and the J gene lost 4 bases, with 17 bases spanning the gap. The CDR3 extends over 14 amino acids. CDR3 DNA sequence: TGTGCCAGCCGCCACGTCGGGGGGCTCACTGAAGCTTTCTTT. It yields the protein CASRHVGGLTEAFF.

This chain connects TRBV11-2 to TRBJ2-5; D perhaps matches TRBD2 (6 bases). Trimming took 8 bases from V and 2 from J, leaving 21 bases between them. The germline V gene encodes CDR1 SGHAT and CDR2 FQNNGV. The CDR3 runs 16 residues. CDR3 amino acids: CASADGTFMGQETQYF. The CDR3 DNA is TGTGCCAGCGCCGATGGGACTTTTATGGGTCAAGAGACCCAGTACTTC.